The 14 T cell receptor beta chains below all came from one sample that was sequenced in a study of cytomegalovirus exposure and HLA in healthy donors. The PCR ran on 60 Vbeta and 13 Jbeta primers. Method: immunoSEQ multiplex PCR; TCRdb's copy keeps in-frame clones and lacks some. The sample contains 150,000 to 200,000 clones, approximately 85% of which appear only once. Source material: PBMCs. Receptors originate from a woman in her forties or fifties in good health and CMV-seronegative.

V is TRBV28 and J is TRBJ1-4; the match to TRBD1 covers 7 bases. CDR1 is MDHEN, CDR2 SYDVKM, per germline. The CDR3 sequence is 13 residues long. Trimming at V came to 6 bases and at J to 12 bases, leaving 10 bases not matched to a gene. CDR3 in amino acids: CASSLGRQGELFF. The CDR3 DNA sequence: TGTGCCAGCAGCCTGGGGAGACAGGGCGAACTGTTTTTT.

V is TRBV5-1 and J is TRBJ2-2; TRBD2 aligns across 7 bases. CDR3 length: 12 amino acids. Germline-derived CDR1 and CDR2 are SGHRS and YFSETQ. The V and J ends lost 5 bases and 7 bases, in that order; junction bases with no gene match: 2. The CDR3 loop reads CASSPGGGELFF. DNA of the CDR3: TGCGCCAGCAGTCCGGGAGGCGGGGAGCTGTTTTTT.

The chain carries TRBV6-1 and TRBJ2-1; 11 nucleotides line up with TRBD2. CDR3 length equals 15 residues. Germline CDR1 MNHNS, CDR2 SASEGT. With V trimmed by 6 bases and J by 4 bases, 5 bases remained unmatched. The CDR3 protein is CASSPRTSGYNEQFF. The CDR3 DNA is TGTGCCAGCAGCCCTCGGACTAGCGGGTACAATGAGCAGTTCTTC.

This rearrangement joins TRBV25-1 to TRBJ1-4, with TRBD1 identical over 9 bases. Germline V lookup: CDR1 MGHDK, CDR2 SYGVNS. Trimming removed 2 bases from V and 5 bases from J; junction bases left unmatched: 6. This CDR3 has 16 amino acids. CDR3 amino acids: CASSETLGTGNEKLFF. DNA of the CDR3: TGTGCCAGCAGTGAAACCTTAGGGACAGGGAATGAAAAACTGTTTTTT.

The chain carries TRBV5-4 and TRBJ2-2; TRBD1 matches at 8 bases. The trim removed 5 bases at V and 1 base at J, leaving 4 bases unmatched. CDR1 and CDR2 (germline): SGHNT, YYREEE (reference sequence). This CDR3 is built from 15 residues. DNA of the CDR3: TGTGCCAGCAGACCTGACAGGGGGAACACCGGGGAGCTGTTTTTT. Amino acids: CASRPDRGNTGELFF.

This chain connects TRBV4-1 to TRBJ2-1; 10 nucleotides line up with TRBD2. This CDR3 spans 16 amino acids. Germline assignment: CDR1 MGHRA and CDR2 YSYEKL. The J segment lost 3 bases and the V segment lost 0 bases, leaving 2 bases of the junction unmatched. The CDR3 bases are TGCGCCAGCAGCCAAGAACTAGCGGGGTTCTACAATGAGCAGTTCTTC. It yields the protein CASSQELAGFYNEQFF.

The chain links TRBV5-8 to TRBJ1-1, with no clear D. This CDR3 has 14 amino acids. Germline V gene sequence: CDR1 SGHTS, CDR2 YDEGEE. Between the trimmed V and J ends, which lost 4 bases and 5 bases, there was a span of 15 bases. The CDR3 DNA sequence: TGTGCCAGCAGCCCACCTACCTACGATACTGAAGCTTTCTTT. Translated, it gives CASSPPTYDTEAFF.

The genes are TRBV15 and TRBJ2-7, with a possible D match to TRBD1 (6 bases). Trimming took off 3 bases at V and 5 bases at J, with 11 bases between the two ends. Germline CDR1 and CDR2: LNHNV and YYDKDF (reference sequence). The CDR3 spans 13 residues. The CDR3 loop is CATSSSRGNEQYF. CDR3 nucleotides: TGTGCCACCAGCAGCTCCAGGGGAAACGAGCAGTACTTC.

The chain recombines TRBV7-2 with TRBJ2-1; 11 positions agree with TRBD2. Germline CDR1 is SGHTA and CDR2 is FQGNSA. The CDR3 is made up of 19 amino acids. V was pared by 5 bases and J by 1 base, with 13 bases of the junction left unmatched. CDR3 loop: CASSLRPPSSGRSYNEQFF. The CDR3 DNA is TGTGCCAGCAGCCTACGTCCGCCGTCTAGCGGGAGGTCCTACAATGAGCAGTTCTTC.

V gene TRBV27 combines with J gene TRBJ1-2, with 7 bases lining up with TRBD1. With 6 bases clipped from V and 6 bases from J, the junction kept 7 bases outside the gene matches. The germline gives CDR1 MNHEY, CDR2 SMNVEV (reference sequence). This CDR3 has 13 residues. The CDR3 is CASSHLDRDGYTF. The CDR3 DNA sequence: TGTGCCAGCAGCCACCTAGACAGGGATGGCTACACCTTC.

The V gene is TRBV7-9, the J gene TRBJ2-7; the match to TRBD1 covers 8 bases. CDR1 and CDR2 from the germline V gene are SEHNR and FQNEAQ (reference sequence). The V and J ends lost 5 bases and 3 bases, in that order; junction bases with no gene match: 3. There are 13 residues in the CDR3. The DNA for the CDR3 is TGTGCCAGCAGCCCCGGACAGGGCTACGAGCAGTACTTC. It is translated as CASSPGQGYEQYF.

This chain uses TRBV21-1 with TRBJ2-6; the D segment call TRBD2 is taken from the table without a DNA check. TRBV21-1 is designated a pseudogene. This CDR3 has 18 residues. The CDR3 spells CASSKEEPPMSGANVLTF. The CDR3 DNA sequence: TGTGCCAGCAGCAAAGAAGAGCCTCCGATGTCTGGGGCCAACGTCCTGACTTTC.

V and J are TRBV28 and TRBJ2-5; a weak D match, TRBD1 (6 bases). Trimming cost V 2 bases and J 0 bases, with 7 bases left between them. CDR1 MDHEN and CDR2 SYDVKM come from the germline V gene. CDR3 length equals 14 residues. The CDR3 here is CASSLNRDQETQYF. The CDR3, as DNA: TGTGCCAGCAGTTTAAACAGGGACCAAGAGACCCAGTACTTC.

The V gene is TRBV27, the J gene TRBJ1-1, with D hard to call. CDR3 length equals 14 residues. Trimming removed 6 bases at V and 1 base at J, with 12 bases between. CDR1 is MNHEY, CDR2 SMNVEV, per germline (reference sequence). CDR3 amino acids: CASRPDLTNTEAFF. CDR3 in DNA: TGTGCCAGCAGACCAGACTTAACGAACACTGAAGCTTTCTTT.